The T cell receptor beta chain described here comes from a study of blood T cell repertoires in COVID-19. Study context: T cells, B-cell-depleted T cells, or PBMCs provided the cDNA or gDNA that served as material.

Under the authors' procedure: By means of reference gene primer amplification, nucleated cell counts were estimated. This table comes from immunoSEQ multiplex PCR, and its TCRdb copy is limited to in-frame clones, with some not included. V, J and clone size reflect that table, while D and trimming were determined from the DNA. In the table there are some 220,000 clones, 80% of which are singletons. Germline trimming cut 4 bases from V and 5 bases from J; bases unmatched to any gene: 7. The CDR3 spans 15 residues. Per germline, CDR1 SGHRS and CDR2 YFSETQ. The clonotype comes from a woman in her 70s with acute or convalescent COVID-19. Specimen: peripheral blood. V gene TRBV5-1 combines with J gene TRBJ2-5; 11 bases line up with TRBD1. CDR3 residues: CASSPGDRGKETQYF. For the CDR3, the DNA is TGCGCCAGCAGCCCGGGGGACAGGGGGAAGGAGACCCAGTACTTC.